This TCR beta chain was identified during a study of T cell responses to AZD1222 COVID-19 vaccine. Study overall: The study pooled second doses at about 4 or about 12 weeks.

Concerning this clone itself: Its specificity is not known.

This CDR3 has 12 residues. Germline assignment: CDR1 LNHDA and CDR2 SQIVND (reference sequence). Trimming took off 5 bases at V and 10 bases at J, with 12 bases between the two ends. Repertoires were generated with immunoSEQ multiplex PCR, while TCRdb's copy carries only in-frame clones and drops some. The sample has more than 95,000 clones, about 88% seen once. General study results and limits: Clonal diversity was possibly underestimated; the donors were predominantly white British and more often female. Recipients of two AZD1222 doses showed rising Spike-specific TCR breadth and depth. All repertoire sampling was performed exclusively after the peak T cell response.

The material sequenced was peripheral blood, taken on day 0 of AZD1222 vaccination. This sequence originates from an adult in good health. This chain joins TRBV19 and TRBJ1-5, with no clear D. The CDR3 coding sequence is TGTGCCAGTAGTTTTCTCTCGAACCCCCAGCATTTT. This encodes CASSFLSNPQHF.